These 8 T cell receptor beta chains share one sample of origin, sequenced in a study of technical replicates of blood from a few donors. Here immunoSEQ multiplex PCR was the method, and the copy in TCRdb shows in-frame clones only, minus some. Among 70,000 to 85,000 clones listed, around 95% were seen once. The sample comprised T cells isolated from PBMCs. These receptor sequences come from a human donor in good health.

The DNA for the CDR3 is TGCAGTGTCCTTCAGGGGTACGAGCAGTACTTC. It codes for CSVLQGYEQYF. The chain couples TRBV20-1 to TRBJ2-7, with D possibly TRBD1 on 6 matching bases. Germline V gene data show CDR1 as DFQATT and CDR2 as SNEGSKA (reference sequence). The CDR3 has 11 residues. V was trimmed by 7 bases and J by 4 bases, leaving 11 bases between them.

The V and J genes are TRBV5-4 and TRBJ2-5, with D possibly being TRBD1 (5 bases). The CDR3 totals 15 residues. Germline V gene lookup returns CDR1 SGHNT and CDR2 YYREEE (reference sequence). V gave up 4 bases and J gave up 0 bases, with 13 bases separating them. The CDR3 DNA follows: TGTGCCAGCAGCAGGATGGGGCGGAACCAAGAGACCCAGTACTTC. Its protein product is CASSRMGRNQETQYF.

The chain has TRBV5-1 and TRBJ2-5, with a tentative D call TRBD1 (5 bases). Per the germline V gene, CDR1 is SGHRS and CDR2 is YFSETQ. With 0 bases removed from V and 6 bases from J, the gap between germline ends came to 15 bases. The CDR3 length is 15 residues. CDR3 DNA sequence: TGCGCCAGCAGCTTGGCGGGCTTACAGGTCCAGACCCAGTACTTC. It codes for CASSLAGLQVQTQYF.

V usage is TRBV11-2 and J usage is TRBJ2-5, with a weak D call TRBD2 (6 bases). The length of the CDR3 is 13 residues. Germline CDR1 SGHAT, CDR2 FQNNGV. Trimming shortened V by 4 bases and J by 3 bases, and 9 bases separated the two germline ends. The CDR3 bases are TGTGCCAGCAGCTCTACTAGCAAAGAGACCCAGTACTTC. Translated: CASSSTSKETQYF.

This chain connects TRBV6-1 to TRBJ1-2; 8 bases are a match to TRBD1. The CDR3 length is 13 residues. CDR1 and CDR2 (germline): MNHNS, SASEGT. With 11 bases clipped from V and 8 bases from J, the junction kept 13 bases outside the gene matches. The CDR3 is CALRQTGVKGYTF. The CDR3 DNA follows: TGTGCCTTACGCCAGACAGGGGTTAAGGGCTACACCTTC.

This clone was seen just once. The rearrangement uses TRBV5-1 and TRBJ2-7; tentatively, D is TRBD1 (6 bases). CDR3 length: 16 amino acids. The V and J ends lost 0 bases and 0 bases respectively, with 13 bases between them. Germline-derived CDR1 and CDR2 are SGHRS and YFSETQ. The CDR3, as DNA: TGCGCCAGCAGCTTGGCAGGGGTCGGGGTCTCCTACGAGCAGTACTTC. This gives the protein CASSLAGVGVSYEQYF. Full variable domain (remainder filled in from reference TRBV5-1 and TRBJ2-7): KAGVTQTPRYLIKTRGQQVTLSCSPISGHRSVSWYQQTPGQGLQFLFEYFSETQRNKGNFPGRFSGRQFSNSRSEMNVSTLELGDSALYLCASSLAGVGVSYEQYFGPGTRLTVT.

The genes are TRBV7-2 and TRBJ1-3; D is undetermined. Trimming shortened V by 3 bases and J by 2 bases, and 11 bases separated the two germline ends. Germline loops: CDR1 SGHTA, CDR2 FQGNSA. The CDR3 runs to 15 residues. DNA of the CDR3: TGTGCCAGCAGCTTTTATCGGGTAACTGGAAACACCATATATTTT. Translation gives CASSFYRVTGNTIYF. The full variable domain, with the rest looked up from reference TRBV7-2 and TRBJ1-3, is GAGVSQSPSNKVTEKGKDVELRCDPISGHTALYWYRQSLGQGLEFLIYFQGNSAPDKSGLPSDRFSAERTGGSVSTLTIQRTQQEDSAVYLCASSFYRVTGNTIYFGEGSWLTVV.

This clone occurred once. The chain carries TRBV5-1 and TRBJ2-3; 8 positions agree with TRBD1. With 7 bases clipped from V and 2 bases from J, the junction kept 9 bases outside the gene matches. Germline CDR1 SGHRS, CDR2 YFSETQ. This CDR3 contains 15 residues. The CDR3 sequence: CASLQGAPDTDTQYF. The CDR3 DNA is TGCGCCAGCCTCCAGGGGGCCCCCGACACAGATACGCAGTATTTT.